The entry below gives a single T cell receptor (beta chain) sequence along with its context. The data are from a study of T cell responses to AZD1222 COVID-19 vaccine. The junction had 7 bases not matched to a gene; V was cut back by 4 bases and J by 0 bases. CDR1 is KGHSH and CDR2 is LQKENI in the germline V gene. The CDR3 spans 18 residues. Data came from immunoSEQ multiplex PCR; TCRdb stores just in-frame clones and leaves some out. The table records some 130,000 clones, approximately 85% of them present only once. The sequencing here drew on peripheral blood, taken 28 days after the second dose of the MenACWY control vaccine. This clonotype was obtained from an adult who received the MenACWY meningococcal vaccine as a control. The chain uses TRBV18 and TRBJ2-1, with 12 bases identical to TRBD2. The chain's CDR3 is CASSRGTSGLSSYNEQFF. CDR3 sequence (DNA): TGTGCCAGCTCACGTGGGACTAGCGGGTTGAGCTCCTACAATGAGCAGTTCTTC.